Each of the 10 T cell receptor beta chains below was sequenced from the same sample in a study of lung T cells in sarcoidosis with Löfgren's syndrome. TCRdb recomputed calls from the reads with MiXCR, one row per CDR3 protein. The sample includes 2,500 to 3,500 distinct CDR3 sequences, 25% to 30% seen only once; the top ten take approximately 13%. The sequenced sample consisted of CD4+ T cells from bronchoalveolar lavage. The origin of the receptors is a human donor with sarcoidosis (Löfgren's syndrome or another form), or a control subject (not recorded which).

CDR3 in amino acids: CASSSGAGGINEQFF. DNA for the CDR3: TGTGCCAGCAGCTCAGGAGCGGGGGGGATCAATGAGCAGTTCTTC. This chain uses TRBV7-9 with TRBJ2-1; 10 nucleotides agree with TRBD2. The CDR3 is 15 residues long. Germline V gene data show CDR1 as SEHNR and CDR2 as FQNEAQ (reference sequence). The ends lost 4 bases at V and 6 bases at J; junction bases unmatched: 6.

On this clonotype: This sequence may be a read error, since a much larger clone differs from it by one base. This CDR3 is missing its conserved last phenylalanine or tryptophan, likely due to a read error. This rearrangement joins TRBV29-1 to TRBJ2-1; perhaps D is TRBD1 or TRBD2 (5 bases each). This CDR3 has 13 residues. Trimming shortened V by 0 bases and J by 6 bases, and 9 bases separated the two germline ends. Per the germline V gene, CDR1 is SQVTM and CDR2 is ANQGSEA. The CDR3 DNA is TGCAGCGTTGAAGAACAGGCGGGCAATGAGCAGTTCCTC. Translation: CSVEEQAGNEQFL.

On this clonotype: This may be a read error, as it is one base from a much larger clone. CDR3 residues: CASNTGTGGYRNTGELFF. For the CDR3, the DNA is TGTGCCAGTAATACGGGGACAGGGGGCTATCGAAACACCGGGGAGCTGTTTTTT. This chain uses TRBV19 with TRBJ2-2; 12 bases line up with TRBD1. The CDR3 spans 18 residues. The V and J ends lost 7 bases and 2 bases, in that order; junction bases with no gene match: 11. Germline V gives CDR1 LNHDA, CDR2 SQIVND (reference sequence).

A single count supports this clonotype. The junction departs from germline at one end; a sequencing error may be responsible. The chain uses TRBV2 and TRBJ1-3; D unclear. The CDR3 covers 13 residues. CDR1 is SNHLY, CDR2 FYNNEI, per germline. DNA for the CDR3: TGTGCCAGCAGTGGAACAACTGGAAGCACCATATATTTT. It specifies CASSGTTGSTIYF.

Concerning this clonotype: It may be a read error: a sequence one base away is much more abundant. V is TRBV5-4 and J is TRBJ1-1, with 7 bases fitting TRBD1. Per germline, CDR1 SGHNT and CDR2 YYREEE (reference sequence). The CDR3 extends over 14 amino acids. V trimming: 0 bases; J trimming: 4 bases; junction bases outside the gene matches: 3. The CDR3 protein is CASSLGRDSTEAFF. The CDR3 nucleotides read TGTGCCAGCAGCTTGGGACGGGACAGCACTGAAGCTTTCTTT.

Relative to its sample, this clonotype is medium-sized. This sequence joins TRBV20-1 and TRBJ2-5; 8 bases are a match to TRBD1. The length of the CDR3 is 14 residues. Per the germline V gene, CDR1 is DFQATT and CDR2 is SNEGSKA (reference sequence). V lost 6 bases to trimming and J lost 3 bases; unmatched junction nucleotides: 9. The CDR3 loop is CSAPPTGEKETQYF. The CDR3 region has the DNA TGCAGTGCCCCTCCGACAGGGGAGAAAGAGACCCAGTACTTC.

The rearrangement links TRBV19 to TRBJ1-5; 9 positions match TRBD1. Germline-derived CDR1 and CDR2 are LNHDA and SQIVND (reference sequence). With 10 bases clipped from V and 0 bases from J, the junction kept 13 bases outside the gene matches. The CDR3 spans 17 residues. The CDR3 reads CATMGGDRDYSNQPQHF. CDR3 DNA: TGTGCCACCATGGGGGGGGACAGGGATTATAGCAATCAGCCCCAGCATTTT. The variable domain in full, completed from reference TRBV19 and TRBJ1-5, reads DGGITQSPKYLFRKEGQNVTLSCEQNLNHDAMYWYRQDPGQGLRLIYYSQIVNDFQKGDIAEGYSVSREKKESFPLTVTSAQKNPTAFYLCATMGGDRDYSNQPQHFGDGTRLSIL.

The DNA of the CDR3 is TGCAGTGCTAGAGATGTGTCGGGGAAGGGAGCAGATAAGCAGCATTTT. Its protein is CSARDVSGKGADKQHF. The genes are TRBV20-1 and TRBJ2-3; no clear D gene. Matching the DNA end better, TRBJ1-5 makes the J call doubtful. The CDR3 is made up of 16 amino acids. Looked up from germline, CDR1 is DFQATT and CDR2 is SNEGSKA (reference sequence).

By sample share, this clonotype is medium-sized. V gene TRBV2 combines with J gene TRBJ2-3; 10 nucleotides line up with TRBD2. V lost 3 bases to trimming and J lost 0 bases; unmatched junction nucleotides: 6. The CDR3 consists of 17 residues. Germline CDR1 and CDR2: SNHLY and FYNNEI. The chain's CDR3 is CASSDTSGESSTDTQYF. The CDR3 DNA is TGTGCCAGCAGTGACACTAGCGGGGAATCGAGCACAGATACGCAGTATTTT. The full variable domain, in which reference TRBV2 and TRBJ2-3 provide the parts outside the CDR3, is EPEVTQTPSHQVTQMGQEVILRCVPISNHLYFYWYRQILGQKVEFLVSFYNNEISEKSEIFDDQFSVERPDGSNFTLKIRSTKLEDSAMYFCASSDTSGESSTDTQYFGPGTRLTVL.

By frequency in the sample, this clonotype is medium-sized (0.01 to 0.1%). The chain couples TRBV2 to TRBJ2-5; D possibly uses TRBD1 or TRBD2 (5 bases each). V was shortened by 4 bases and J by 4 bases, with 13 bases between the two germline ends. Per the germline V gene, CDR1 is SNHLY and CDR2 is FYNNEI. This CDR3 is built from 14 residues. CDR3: CASSGAAGRETQYF. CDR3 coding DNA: TGTGCCAGCAGTGGGGCGGCAGGGAGAGAGACCCAGTACTTC.